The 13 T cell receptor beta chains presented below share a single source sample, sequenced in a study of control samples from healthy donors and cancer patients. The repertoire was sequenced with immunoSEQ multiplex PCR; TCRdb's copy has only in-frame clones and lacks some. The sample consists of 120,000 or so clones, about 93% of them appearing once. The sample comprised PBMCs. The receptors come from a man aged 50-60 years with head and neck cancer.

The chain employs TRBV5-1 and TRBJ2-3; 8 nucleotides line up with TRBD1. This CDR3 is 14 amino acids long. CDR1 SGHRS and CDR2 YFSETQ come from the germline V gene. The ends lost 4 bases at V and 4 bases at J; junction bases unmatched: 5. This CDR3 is CASSTGQVADTQYF. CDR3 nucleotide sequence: TGCGCCAGCAGCACGGGACAGGTAGCAGATACGCAGTATTTT.

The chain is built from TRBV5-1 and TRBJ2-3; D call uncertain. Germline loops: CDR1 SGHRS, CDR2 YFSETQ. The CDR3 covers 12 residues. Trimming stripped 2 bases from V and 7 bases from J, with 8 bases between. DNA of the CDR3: TGCGCCAGCAGCTTAGCTGGGAATACGCAGTATTTT. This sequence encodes CASSLAGNTQYF.

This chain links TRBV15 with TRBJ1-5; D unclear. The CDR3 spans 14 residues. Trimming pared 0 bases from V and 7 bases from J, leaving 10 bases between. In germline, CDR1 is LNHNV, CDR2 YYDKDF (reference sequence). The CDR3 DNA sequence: TGTGCCACCAGCAGAGAGTCGGGGAACCAGCCCCAGCATTTT. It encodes CATSRESGNQPQHF.

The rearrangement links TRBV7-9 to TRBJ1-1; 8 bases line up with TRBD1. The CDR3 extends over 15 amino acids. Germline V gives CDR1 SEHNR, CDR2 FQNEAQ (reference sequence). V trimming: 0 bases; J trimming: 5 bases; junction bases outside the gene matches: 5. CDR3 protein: CASSLAQGAETEAFF. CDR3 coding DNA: TGTGCCAGCAGCTTAGCGCAGGGGGCGGAAACTGAAGCTTTCTTT. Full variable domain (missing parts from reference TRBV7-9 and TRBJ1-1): DTGVSQNPRHKITKRGQNVTFRCDPISEHNRLYWYRQTLGQGPEFLTYFQNEAQLEKSRLLSDRFSAERPKGSFSTLEIQRTEQGDSAMYLCASSLAQGAETEAFFGQGTRLTVV.

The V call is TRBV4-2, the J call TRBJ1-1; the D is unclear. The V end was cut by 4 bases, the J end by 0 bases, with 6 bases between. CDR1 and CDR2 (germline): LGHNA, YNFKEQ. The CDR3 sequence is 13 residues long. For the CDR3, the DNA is TGTGCCAGCAGCCCTAACATGAACACTGAAGCTTTCTTT. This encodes CASSPNMNTEAFF.

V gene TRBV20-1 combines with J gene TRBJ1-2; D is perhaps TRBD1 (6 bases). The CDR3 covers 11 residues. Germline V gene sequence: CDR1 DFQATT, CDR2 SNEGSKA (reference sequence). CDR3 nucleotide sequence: TGCAGCGGACAGAATCCTTATGGCTACACCTTC. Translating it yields CSGQNPYGYTF.

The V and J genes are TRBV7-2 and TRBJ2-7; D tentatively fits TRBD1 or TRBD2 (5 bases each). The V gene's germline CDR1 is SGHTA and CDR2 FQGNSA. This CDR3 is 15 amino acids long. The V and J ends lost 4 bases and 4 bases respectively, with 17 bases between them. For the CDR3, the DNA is TGTGCCAGCAGCTCCCCGGGGCAGGTTGGTTACGAGCAGTACTTC. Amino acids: CASSSPGQVGYEQYF.

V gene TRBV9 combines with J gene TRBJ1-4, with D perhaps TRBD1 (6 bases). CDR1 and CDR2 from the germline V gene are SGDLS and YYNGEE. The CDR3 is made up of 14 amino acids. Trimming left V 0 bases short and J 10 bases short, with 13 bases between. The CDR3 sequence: CASSVEGKGGKLFF. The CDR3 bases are TGTGCCAGCAGCGTAGAAGGGAAGGGGGGAAAACTGTTTTTT.

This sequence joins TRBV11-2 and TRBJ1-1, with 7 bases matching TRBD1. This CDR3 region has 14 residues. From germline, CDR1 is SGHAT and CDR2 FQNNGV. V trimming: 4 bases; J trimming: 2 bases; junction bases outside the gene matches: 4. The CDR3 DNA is TGTGCCAGCAGCTCTGGGACAGTTAACACTGAAGCTTTCTTT. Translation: CASSSGTVNTEAFF.

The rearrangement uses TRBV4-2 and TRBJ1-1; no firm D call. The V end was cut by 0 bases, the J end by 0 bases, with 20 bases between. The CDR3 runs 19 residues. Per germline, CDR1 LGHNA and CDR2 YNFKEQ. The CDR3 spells CASSQEYRTASRLNTEAFF. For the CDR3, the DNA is TGTGCCAGCAGCCAAGAATATAGAACAGCAAGCCGACTGAACACTGAAGCTTTCTTT.

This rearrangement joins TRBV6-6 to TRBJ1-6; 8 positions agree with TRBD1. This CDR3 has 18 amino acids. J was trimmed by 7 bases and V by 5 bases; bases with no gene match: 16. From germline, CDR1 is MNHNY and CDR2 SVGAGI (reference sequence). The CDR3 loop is CASSPQNPGGARNSPLHF. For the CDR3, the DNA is TGTGCCAGCAGTCCACAAAATCCAGGGGGCGCGAGGAATTCACCCCTCCACTTT.

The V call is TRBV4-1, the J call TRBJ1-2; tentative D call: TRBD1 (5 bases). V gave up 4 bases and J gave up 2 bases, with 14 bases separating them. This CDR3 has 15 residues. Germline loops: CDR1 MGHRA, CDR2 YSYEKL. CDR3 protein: CASSRRVDINYGYTF. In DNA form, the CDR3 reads TGCGCCAGCAGCCGAAGAGTGGACATAAACTATGGCTACACCTTC.

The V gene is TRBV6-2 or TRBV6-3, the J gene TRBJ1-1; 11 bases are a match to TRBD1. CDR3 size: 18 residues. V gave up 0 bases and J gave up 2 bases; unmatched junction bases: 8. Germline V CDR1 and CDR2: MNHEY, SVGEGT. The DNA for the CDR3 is TGTGCCAGCAGTTACTCGTTCGGGGGACAGGGGGTCAACACTGAAGCTTTCTTT. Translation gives CASSYSFGGQGVNTEAFF.